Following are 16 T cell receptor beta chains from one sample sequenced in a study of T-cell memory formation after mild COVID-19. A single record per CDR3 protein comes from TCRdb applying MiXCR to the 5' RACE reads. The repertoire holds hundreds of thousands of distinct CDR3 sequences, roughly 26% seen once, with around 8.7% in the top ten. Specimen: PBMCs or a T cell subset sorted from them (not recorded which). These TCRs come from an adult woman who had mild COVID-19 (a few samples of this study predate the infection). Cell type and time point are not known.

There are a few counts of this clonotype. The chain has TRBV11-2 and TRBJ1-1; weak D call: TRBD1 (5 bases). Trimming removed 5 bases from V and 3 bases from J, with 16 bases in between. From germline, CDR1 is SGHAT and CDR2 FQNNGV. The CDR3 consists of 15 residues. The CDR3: CASSLPRARDTEAFF. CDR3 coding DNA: TGTGCCAGCAGCCTACCCAGGGCACGGGACACTGAAGCTTTCTTT.

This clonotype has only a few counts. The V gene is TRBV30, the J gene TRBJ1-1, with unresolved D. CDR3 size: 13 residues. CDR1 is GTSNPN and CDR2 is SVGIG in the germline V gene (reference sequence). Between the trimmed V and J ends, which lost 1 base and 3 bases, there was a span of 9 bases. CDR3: CAWSGYGDTEAFF. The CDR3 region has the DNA TGTGCCTGGAGTGGGTATGGGGACACTGAAGCTTTCTTT. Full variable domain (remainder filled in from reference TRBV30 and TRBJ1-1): SQTIHQWPATLVQPVGSPLSLECTVEGTSNPNLYWYRQAAGRGLQLLFYSVGIGQISSEVPQNLSASRPQDRQFILSSKKLLLSDSGFYLCAWSGYGDTEAFFGQGTRLTVV.

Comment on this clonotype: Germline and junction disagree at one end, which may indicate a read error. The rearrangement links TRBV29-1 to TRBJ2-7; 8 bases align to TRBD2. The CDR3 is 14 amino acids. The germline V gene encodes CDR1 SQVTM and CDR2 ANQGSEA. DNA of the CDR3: TGCAGCGTGGAAGCGGGAGCCCACTGGAACGAGCAGTACTTC. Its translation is CSVEAGAHWNEQYF.

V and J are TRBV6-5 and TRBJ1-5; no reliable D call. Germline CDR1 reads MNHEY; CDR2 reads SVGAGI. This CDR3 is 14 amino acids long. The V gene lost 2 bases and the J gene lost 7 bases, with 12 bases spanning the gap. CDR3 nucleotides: TGTGCCAGCAGTTACCTTCAAACCAAACAGCCCCAGCATTTT. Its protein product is CASSYLQTKQPQHF.

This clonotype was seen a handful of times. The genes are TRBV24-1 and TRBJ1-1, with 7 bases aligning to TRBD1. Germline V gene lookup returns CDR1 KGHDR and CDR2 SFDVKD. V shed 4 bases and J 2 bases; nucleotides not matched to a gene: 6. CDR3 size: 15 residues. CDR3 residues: CATSDHRGSNTEAFF. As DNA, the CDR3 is TGTGCCACCAGTGACCACAGGGGATCAAACACTGAAGCTTTCTTT.

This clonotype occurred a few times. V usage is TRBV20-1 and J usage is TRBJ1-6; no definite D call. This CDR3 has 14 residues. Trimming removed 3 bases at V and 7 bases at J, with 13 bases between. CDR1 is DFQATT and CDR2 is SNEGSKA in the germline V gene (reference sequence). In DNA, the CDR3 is TGCAGTGCTAGCCCGGGAGACTACAATTCACCCCTCCACTTT. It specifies CSASPGDYNSPLHF.

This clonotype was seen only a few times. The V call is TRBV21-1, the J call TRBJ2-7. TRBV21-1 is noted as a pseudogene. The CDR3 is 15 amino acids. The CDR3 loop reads CASSELTQRLLEQYF. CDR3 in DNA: TGTGCCAGCAGCGAACTGACCCAGAGGCTTCTCGAGCAGTACTTC.

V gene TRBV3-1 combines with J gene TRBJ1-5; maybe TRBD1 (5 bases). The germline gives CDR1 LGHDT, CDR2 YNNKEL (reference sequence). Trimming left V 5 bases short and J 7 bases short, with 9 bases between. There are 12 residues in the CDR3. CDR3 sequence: CASSVWGQPQHF. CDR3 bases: TGTGCCAGCAGCGTGTGGGGGCAGCCCCAGCATTTT.

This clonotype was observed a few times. The CDR3 DNA is TGCGCCAGCAGCCAAGATAGGAGATCGGCAGGGGCGTCCGCCGGGGAGCTGTTTTTT. Amino acid sequence: CASSQDRRSAGASAGELFF. The chain uses TRBV4-3 and TRBJ2-2; TRBD1 might be the D (6 bases). Trimming shortened V by 0 bases and J by 6 bases, and 23 bases separated the two germline ends. The CDR3 has 19 amino acids. Germline V CDR1 and CDR2: LGHNA, YSLEER.

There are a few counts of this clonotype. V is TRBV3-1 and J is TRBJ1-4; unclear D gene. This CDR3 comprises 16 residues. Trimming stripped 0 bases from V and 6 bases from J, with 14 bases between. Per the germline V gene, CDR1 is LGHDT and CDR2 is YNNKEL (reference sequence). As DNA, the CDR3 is TGTGCCAGCAGCCAAGATCGGACCCGAAGAGATGAAAAACTGTTTTTT. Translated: CASSQDRTRRDEKLFF.

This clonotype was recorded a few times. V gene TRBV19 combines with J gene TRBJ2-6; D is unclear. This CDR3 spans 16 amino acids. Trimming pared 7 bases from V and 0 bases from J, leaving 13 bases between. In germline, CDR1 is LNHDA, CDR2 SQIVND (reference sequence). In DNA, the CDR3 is TGTGCCAGTACCCCTTGGGGTCCCTCTGGGGCCAACGTCCTGACTTTC. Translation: CASTPWGPSGANVLTF.

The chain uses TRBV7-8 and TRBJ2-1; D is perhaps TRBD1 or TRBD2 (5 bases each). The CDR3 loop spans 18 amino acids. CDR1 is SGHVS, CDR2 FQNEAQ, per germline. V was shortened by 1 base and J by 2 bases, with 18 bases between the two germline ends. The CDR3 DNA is TGTGCCAGCAGCTTAGGGGGGTCTAGTTCCCTGGCCTACAATGAGCAGTTCTTC. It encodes CASSLGGSSSLAYNEQFF.

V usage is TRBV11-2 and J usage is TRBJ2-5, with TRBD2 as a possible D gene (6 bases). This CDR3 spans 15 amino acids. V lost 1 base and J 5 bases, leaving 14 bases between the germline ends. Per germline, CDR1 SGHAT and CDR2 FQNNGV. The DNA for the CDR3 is TGTGCCAGCAGCTTAGGACTAGGTGTCAGTGAGACCCAGTACTTC. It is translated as CASSLGLGVSETQYF.

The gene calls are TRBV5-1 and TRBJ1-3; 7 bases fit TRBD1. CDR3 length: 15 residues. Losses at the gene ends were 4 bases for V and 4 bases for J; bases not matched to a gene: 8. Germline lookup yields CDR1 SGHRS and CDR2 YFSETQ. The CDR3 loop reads CASSDRTGSGNTIYF. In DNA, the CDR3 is TGCGCCAGCAGCGACCGGACAGGATCGGGAAACACCATATATTTT.

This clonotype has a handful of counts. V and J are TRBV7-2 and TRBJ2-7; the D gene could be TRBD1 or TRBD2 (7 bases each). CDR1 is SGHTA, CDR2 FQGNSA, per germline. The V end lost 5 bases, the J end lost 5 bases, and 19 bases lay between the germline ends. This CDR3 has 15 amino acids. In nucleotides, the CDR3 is TGTGCCAGCAGCCCCAGGGGGGGCCCTGACCACGAGCAGTACTTC. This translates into CASSPRGGPDHEQYF.

The CDR3 sequence: CSARGGATQYF. The CDR3 coding sequence is TGCAGTGCTAGGGGAGGGGCTACGCAGTATTTT. The gene calls are TRBV20-1 and TRBJ2-3; 7 bases agree with TRBD2. Germline V gene data show CDR1 as DFQATT and CDR2 as SNEGSKA (reference sequence). Unmatched junction bases numbered 2, after V lost 3 bases and J lost 8 bases. This CDR3 comprises 11 residues.